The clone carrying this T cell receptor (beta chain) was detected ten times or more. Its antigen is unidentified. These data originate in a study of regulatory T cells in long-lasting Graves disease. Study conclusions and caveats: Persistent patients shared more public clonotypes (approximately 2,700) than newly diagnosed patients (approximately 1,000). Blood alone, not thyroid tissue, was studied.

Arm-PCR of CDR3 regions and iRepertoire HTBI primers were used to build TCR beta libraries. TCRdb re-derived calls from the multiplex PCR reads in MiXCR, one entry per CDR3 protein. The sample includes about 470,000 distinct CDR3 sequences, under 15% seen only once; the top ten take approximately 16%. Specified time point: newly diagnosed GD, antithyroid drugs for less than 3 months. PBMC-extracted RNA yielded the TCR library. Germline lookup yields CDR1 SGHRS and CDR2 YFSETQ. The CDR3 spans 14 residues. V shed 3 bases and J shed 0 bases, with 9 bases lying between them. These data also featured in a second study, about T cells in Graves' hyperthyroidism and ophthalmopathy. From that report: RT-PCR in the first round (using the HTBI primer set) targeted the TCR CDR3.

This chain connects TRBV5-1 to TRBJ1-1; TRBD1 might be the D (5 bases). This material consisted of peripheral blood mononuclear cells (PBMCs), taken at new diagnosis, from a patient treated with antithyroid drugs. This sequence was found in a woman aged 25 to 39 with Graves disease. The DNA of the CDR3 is TGCGCCAGCAGCTCGGGACTCCTGAACACTGAAGCTTTCTTT. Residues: CASSSGLLNTEAFF.